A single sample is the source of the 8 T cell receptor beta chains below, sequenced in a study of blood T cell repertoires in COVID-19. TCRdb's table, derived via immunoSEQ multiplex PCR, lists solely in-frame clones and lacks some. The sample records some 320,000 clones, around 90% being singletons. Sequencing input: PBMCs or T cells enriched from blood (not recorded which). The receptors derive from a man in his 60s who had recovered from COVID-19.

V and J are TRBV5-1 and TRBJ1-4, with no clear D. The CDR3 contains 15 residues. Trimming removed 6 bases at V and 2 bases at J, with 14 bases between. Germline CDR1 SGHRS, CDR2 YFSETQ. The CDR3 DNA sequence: TGCGCCAGCACCCCCACCTGGAGTACTAATGAAAAACTGTTTTTT. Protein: CASTPTWSTNEKLFF.

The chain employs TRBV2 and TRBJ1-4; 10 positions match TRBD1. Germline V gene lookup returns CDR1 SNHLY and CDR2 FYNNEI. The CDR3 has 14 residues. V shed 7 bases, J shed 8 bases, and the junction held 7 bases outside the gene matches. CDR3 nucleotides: TGTGCCAGCAACCGACAGGGGGCGGGCGAAAAACTGTTTTTT. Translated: CASNRQGAGEKLFF.

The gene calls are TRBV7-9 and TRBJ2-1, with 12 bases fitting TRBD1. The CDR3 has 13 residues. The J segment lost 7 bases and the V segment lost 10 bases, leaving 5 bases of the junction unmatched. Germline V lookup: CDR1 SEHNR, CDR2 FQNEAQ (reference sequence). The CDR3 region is CATGTGGMNEQFF. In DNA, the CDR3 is TGTGCCACCGGGACAGGGGGCATGAATGAGCAGTTCTTC.

CDR3 amino acids: CASSQAGTRAHEQYF. CDR3 sequence (DNA): TGTGCCAGCAGCCAAGCCGGGACTAGAGCTCACGAGCAGTACTTC. V usage is TRBV4-2 and J usage is TRBJ2-7; TRBD2 agrees at 8 bases. Germline loops: CDR1 LGHNA, CDR2 YNFKEQ. V shed 1 base and J 5 bases; nucleotides not matched to a gene: 7. CDR3 length: 15 amino acids.

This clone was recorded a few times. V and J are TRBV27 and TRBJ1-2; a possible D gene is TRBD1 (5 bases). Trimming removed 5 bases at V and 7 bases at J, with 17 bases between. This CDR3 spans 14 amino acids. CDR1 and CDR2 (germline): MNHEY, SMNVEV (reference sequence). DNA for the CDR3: TGTGCCAGCAGTAGTCAGACAGTCTTCTCTGGCTACACCTTC. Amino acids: CASSSQTVFSGYTF.

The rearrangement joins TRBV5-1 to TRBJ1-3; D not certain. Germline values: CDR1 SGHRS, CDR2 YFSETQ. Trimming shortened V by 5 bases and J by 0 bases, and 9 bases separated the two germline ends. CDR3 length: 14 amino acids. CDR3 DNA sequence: TGCGCCAGCAGAACGGAGAGCTCTGGAAACACCATATATTTT. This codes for CASRTESSGNTIYF.

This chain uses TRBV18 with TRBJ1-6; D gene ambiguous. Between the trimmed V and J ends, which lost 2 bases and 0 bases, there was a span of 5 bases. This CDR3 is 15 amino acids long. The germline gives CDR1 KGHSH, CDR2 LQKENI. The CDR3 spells CASSPAGSYNSPLHF. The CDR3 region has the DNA TGTGCCAGCTCACCAGCCGGCTCCTATAATTCACCCCTCCACTTT.

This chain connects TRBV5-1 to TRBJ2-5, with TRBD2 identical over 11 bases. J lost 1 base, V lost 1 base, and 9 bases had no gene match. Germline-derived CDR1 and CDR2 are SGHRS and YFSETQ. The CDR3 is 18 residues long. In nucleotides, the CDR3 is TGCGCCAGCAGCTTGTTAGCGGGGGGGCAGATTGCCCAAGAGACCCAGTACTTC. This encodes CASSLLAGGQIAQETQYF.